This T cell receptor (beta chain) emerged from a study of T cell responses to AZD1222 COVID-19 vaccine. Study-level points and caveats: The reported proportion of spike-specific TCRs targeting unmutated variant regions was nearly half. Possibly, clonal diversity was underestimated; donors were largely white British and included more females.

This CDR3 comprises 14 residues. Germline CDR1 and CDR2: MNHEY and SVGAGI. The V gene lost 6 bases and the J gene lost 0 bases, with 11 bases spanning the gap. Measured with immunoSEQ multiplex PCR; TCRdb has only the in-frame clones, and not every one. Found here are 45,000 to 55,000 clones, 80% to 90% of them singletons; the top ten hold roughly a tenth. Comment on this clone: Its specificity is unknown.

This chain links TRBV6-5 with TRBJ1-2; D is ambiguous. The input for sequencing was peripheral blood, taken on day 0 of AZD1222 vaccination. The receptor's source is an adult in good health. CDR3 nucleotide sequence: TGTGCCAGCAGGTTGGCCGGCTCTAACTATGGCTACACCTTC. Amino acids: CASRLAGSNYGYTF.